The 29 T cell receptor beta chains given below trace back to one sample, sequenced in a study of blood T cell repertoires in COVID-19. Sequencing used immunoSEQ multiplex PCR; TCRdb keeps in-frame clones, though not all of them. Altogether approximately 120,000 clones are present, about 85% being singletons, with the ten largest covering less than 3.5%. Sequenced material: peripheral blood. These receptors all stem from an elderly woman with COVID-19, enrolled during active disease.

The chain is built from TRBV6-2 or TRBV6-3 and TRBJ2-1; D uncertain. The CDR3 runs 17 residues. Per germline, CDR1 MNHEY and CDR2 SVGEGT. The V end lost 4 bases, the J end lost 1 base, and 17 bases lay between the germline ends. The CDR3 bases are TGTGCCAGCAGTTTCCTCCTTCCCGCGAGGTCCTACAATGAGCAGTTCTTC. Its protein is CASSFLLPARSYNEQFF.

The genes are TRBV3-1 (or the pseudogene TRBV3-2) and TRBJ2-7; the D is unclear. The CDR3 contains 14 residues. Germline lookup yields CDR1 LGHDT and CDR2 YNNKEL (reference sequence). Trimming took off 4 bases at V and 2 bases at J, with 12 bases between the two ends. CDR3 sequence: CASSPGAETYEQYF. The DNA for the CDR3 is TGTGCCAGCAGCCCCGGCGCGGAAACCTACGAGCAGTACTTC.

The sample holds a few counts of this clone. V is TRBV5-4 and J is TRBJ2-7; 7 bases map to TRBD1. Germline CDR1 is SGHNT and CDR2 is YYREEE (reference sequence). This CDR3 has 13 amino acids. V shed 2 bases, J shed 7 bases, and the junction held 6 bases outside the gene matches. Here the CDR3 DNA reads TGTGCCAGCAGCTTCACAGGGGATGGAGAGCAGTACTTC. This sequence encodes CASSFTGDGEQYF.

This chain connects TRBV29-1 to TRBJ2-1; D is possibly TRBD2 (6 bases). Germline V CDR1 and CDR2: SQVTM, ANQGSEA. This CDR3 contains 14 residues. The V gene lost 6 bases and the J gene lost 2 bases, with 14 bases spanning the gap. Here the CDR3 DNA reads TGCAGCGTGGGGATGTCGGGAGCCTACAATGAGCAGTTCTTC. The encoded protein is CSVGMSGAYNEQFF.

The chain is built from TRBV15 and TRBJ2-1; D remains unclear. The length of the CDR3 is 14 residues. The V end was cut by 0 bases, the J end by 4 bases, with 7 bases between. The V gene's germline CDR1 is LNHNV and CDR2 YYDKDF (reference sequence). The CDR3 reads CATSRDSVYNEQFF. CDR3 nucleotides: TGTGCCACCAGCAGAGATTCGGTTTACAATGAGCAGTTCTTC.

CDR3 loop: CAISPGQGPSANTGELFF. The CDR3 DNA reads as TGTGCCATCAGTCCGGGACAGGGACCCTCCGCGAACACCGGGGAGCTGTTTTTT. This rearrangement joins TRBV10-3 to TRBJ2-2; 9 nucleotides line up with TRBD1. V lost 5 bases, J lost 0 bases, and 10 bases stayed unmatched. CDR1 is ENHRY, CDR2 SYGVKD, per germline. The CDR3 length is 18 residues.

CDR3 in DNA: TGTGCCAGCAGCTTAGGCACAGGTGGAAACACCATATATTTT. Protein product: CASSLGTGGNTIYF. This rearrangement joins TRBV7-8 to TRBJ1-3, with D possibly TRBD1 on 5 matching bases. The germline CDR1 and CDR2 sequences are SGHVS and FQNEAQ. CDR3 length equals 14 residues. Trimming shortened V by 1 base and J by 3 bases, and 7 bases separated the two germline ends.

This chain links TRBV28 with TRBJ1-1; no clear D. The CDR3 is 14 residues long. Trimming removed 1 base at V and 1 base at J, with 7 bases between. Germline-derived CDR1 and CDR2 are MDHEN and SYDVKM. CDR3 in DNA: TGTGCCAGCAGTTTATCACCGGGGAACACTGAAGCTTTCTTT. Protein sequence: CASSLSPGNTEAFF. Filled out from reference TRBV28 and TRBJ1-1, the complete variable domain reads DVKVTQSSRYLVKRTGEKVFLECVQDMDHENMFWYRQDPGLGLRLIYFSYDVKMKEKGDIPEGYSVSREKKERFSLILESASTNQTSMYLCASSLSPGNTEAFFGQGTRLTVV.

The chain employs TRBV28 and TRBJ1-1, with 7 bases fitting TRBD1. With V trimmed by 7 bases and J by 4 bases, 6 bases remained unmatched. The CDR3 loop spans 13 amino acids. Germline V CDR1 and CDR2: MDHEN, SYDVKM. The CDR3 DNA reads TGTGCCAGCACGGGACAGCCTCCCACTGAAGCTTTCTTT. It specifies CASTGQPPTEAFF.

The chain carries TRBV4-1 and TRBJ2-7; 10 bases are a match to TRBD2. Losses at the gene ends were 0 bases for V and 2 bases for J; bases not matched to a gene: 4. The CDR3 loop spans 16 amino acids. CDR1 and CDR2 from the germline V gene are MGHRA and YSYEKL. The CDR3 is CASSQESAGGPYEQYF. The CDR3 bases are TGCGCCAGCAGCCAAGAATCAGCGGGAGGGCCCTACGAGCAGTACTTC.

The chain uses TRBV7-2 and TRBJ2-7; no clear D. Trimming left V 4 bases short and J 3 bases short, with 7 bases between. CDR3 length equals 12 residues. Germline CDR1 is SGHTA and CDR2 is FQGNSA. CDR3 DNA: TGTGCCAGCAGCTCCACAAGCTACGAGCAGTACTTC. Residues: CASSSTSYEQYF.

For the CDR3, the DNA is TGTGCCAGCAGCCAAGCGGGGGGCGAGCAGTACTTC. Residues: CASSQAGGEQYF. The chain carries TRBV3-1 (or the pseudogene TRBV3-2) and TRBJ2-7; 7 bases agree with TRBD2. Germline lookup yields CDR1 LGHDT and CDR2 YNNKEL (reference sequence). V lost 1 base and J lost 6; bases outside the gene matches: 0. The CDR3 is 12 residues long.

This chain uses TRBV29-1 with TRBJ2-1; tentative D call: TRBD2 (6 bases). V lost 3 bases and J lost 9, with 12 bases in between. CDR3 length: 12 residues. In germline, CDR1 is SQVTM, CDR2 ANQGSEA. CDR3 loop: CSVEGGVGEQFF. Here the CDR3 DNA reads TGCAGCGTTGAGGGAGGAGTTGGTGAGCAGTTCTTC.

As DNA, the CDR3 is TGTGCCAGCAGCCAAGATAGGCTAGCGGGAGGTGAGCAGTTCTTC. Protein sequence: CASSQDRLAGGEQFF. V is TRBV3-1 (or the pseudogene TRBV3-2) and J is TRBJ2-1; 11 bases map to TRBD2. V shed 0 bases, J shed 9 bases, and the junction held 4 bases outside the gene matches. Germline values: CDR1 LGHDT, CDR2 YNNKEL (reference sequence). The CDR3 runs 15 residues.

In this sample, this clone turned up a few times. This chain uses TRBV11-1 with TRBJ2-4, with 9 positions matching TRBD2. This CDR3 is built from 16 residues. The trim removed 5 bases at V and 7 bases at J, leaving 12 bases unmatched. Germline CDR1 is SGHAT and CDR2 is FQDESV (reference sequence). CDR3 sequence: CASSQRSGTSNNIQYF. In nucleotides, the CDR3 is TGTGCCAGCAGCCAAAGGTCGGGGACTAGCAACAACATTCAGTACTTC.

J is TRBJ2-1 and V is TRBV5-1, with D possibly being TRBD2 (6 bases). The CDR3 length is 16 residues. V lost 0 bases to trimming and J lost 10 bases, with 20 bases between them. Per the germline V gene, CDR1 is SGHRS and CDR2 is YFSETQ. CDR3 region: CASSLDLGLRFDEQFF. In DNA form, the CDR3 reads TGCGCCAGCAGCTTGGATCTTGGACTACGCTTTGACGAGCAGTTCTTC. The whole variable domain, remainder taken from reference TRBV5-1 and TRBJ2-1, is KAGVTQTPRYLIKTRGQQVTLSCSPISGHRSVSWYQQTPGQGLQFLFEYFSETQRNKGNFPGRFSGRQFSNSRSEMNVSTLELGDSALYLCASSLDLGLRFDEQFFGPGTRLTVL.

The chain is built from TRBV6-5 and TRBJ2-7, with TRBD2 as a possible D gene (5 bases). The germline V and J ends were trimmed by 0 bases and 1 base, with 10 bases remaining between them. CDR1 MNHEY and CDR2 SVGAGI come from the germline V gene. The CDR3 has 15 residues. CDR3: CASSYSTRTSYEQYF. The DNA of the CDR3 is TGTGCCAGCAGTTACTCGACTCGGACTTCCTACGAGCAGTACTTC.

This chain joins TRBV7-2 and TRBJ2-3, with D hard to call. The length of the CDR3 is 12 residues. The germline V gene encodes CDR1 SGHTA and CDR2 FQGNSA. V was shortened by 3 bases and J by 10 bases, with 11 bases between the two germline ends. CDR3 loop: CASSFEVSAQYF. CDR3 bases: TGTGCCAGCAGCTTCGAGGTTTCGGCGCAGTATTTT.

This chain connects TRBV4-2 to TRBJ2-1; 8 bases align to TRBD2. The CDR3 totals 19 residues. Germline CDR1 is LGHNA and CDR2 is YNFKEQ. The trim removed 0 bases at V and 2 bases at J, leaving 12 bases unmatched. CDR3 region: CASSQDSLGGLAAYNEQFF. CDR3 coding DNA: TGTGCCAGCAGCCAAGATTCGTTGGGAGGACTAGCAGCCTACAATGAGCAGTTCTTC.

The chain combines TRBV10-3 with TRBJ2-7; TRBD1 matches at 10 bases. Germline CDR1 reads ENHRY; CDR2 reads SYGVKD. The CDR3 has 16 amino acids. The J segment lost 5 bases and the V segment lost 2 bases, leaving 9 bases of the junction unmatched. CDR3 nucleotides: TGTGCCATCAGTGAGCCCTTTAGGGGGACAGGGGACGAGCAGTACTTC. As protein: CAISEPFRGTGDEQYF.

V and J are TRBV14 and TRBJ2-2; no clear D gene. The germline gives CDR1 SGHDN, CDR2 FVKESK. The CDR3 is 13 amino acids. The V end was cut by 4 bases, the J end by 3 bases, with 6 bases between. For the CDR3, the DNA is TGTGCCAGCAGCCCCAGGCACACCGGGGAGCTGTTTTTT. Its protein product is CASSPRHTGELFF. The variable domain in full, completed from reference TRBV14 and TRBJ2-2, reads EAGVTQFPSHSVIEKGQTVTLRCDPISGHDNLYWYRRVMGKEIKFLLHFVKESKQDESGMPNNRFLAERTGGTYSTLKVQPAELEDSGVYFCASSPRHTGELFFGEGSRLTVL.

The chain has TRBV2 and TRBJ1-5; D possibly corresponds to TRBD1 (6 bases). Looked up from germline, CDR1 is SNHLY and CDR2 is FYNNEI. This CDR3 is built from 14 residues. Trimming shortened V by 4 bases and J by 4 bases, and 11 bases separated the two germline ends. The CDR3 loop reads CASSVQGYNQPQHF. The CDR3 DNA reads TGTGCCAGCAGTGTACAGGGTTATAATCAGCCCCAGCATTTT. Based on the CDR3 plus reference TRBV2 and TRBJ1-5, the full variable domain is EPEVTQTPSHQVTQMGQEVILRCVPISNHLYFYWYRQILGQKVEFLVSFYNNEISEKSEIFDDQFSVERPDGSNFTLKIRSTKLEDSAMYFCASSVQGYNQPQHFGDGTRLSIL.

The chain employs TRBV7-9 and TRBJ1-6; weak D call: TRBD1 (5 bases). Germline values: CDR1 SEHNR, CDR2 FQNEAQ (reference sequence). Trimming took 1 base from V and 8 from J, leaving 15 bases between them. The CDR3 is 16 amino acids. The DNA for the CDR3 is TGTGCCAGCAGCTTAGATGCCCCGGGGGGGGATTCACCCCTCCACTTT. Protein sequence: CASSLDAPGGDSPLHF.

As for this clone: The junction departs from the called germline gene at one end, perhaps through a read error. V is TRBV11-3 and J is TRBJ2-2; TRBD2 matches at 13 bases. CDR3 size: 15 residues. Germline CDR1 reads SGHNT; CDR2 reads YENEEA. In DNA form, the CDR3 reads TGTGCCAGCAGCCTGGGACTAGCGGGGCTCGGGAAGCTGTTTTTT. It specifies CASSLGLAGLGKLFF.

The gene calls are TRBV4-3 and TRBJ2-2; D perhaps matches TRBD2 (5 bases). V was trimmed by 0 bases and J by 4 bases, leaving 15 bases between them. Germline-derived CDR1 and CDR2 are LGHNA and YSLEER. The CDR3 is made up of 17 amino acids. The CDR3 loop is CASSQEASGTPTGELFF. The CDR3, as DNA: TGCGCCAGCAGCCAAGAAGCGAGCGGTACCCCCACCGGGGAGCTGTTTTTT.

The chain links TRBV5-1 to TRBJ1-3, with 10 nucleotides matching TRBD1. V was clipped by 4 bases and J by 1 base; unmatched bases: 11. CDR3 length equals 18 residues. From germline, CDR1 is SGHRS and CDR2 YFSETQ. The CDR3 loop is CASSPAGGQGFSGNTIYF. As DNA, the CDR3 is TGCGCCAGCAGCCCGGCCGGGGGACAGGGGTTTTCTGGAAACACCATATATTTT.

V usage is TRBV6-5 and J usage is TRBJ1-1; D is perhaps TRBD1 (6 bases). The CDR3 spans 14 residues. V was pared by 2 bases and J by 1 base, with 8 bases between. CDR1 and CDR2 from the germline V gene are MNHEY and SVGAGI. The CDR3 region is CASSYLTGNTEAFF. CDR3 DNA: TGTGCCAGCAGTTACCTGACAGGGAACACTGAAGCTTTCTTT.

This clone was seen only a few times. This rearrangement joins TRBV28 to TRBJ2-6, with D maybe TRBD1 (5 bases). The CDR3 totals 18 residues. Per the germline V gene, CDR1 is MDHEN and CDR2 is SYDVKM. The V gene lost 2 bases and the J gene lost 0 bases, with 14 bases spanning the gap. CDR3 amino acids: CASSLVLRQFSGANVLTF. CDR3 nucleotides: TGTGCCAGCAGTTTAGTTCTCCGACAGTTCTCTGGGGCCAACGTCCTGACTTTC.

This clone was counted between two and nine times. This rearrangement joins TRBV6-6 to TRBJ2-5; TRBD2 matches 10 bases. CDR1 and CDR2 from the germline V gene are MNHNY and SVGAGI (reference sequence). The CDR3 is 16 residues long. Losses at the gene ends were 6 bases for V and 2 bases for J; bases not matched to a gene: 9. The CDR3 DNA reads TGTGCCAGCAGCTTCGGGCTAGCGGGGGTGCAAGAGACCCAGTACTTC. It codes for CASSFGLAGVQETQYF.